The rows below give T cell receptor beta chains drawn from one sample of a study of shared clonotypes between healthy human individuals. Assay used: immunoSEQ multiplex PCR; TCRdb lists only in-frame clones, some missing. Of millions of clones in the sample, roughly 92% were seen once. Sequenced sample: naive CD4+ T cells sorted from blood. These receptors were taken from a man between 18 and 35 years old in good health. Each CDR3 is given with its conserved first and last residue. Fields, in order: V gene, D gene, J gene, CDR3 DNA, CDR3 protein. The D gene is left open where the match is weak.

v_call: TRBV27
d_call: NA
j_call: TRBJ2-4
cdr3_nt: TGTGCCACCAAGGGGGGGGCGAAAGGAGAAGACATTCAGTACTTC
cdr3_aa: CATKGGAKGEDIQYF

v_call: TRBV6-1
d_call: NA
j_call: TRBJ1-2
cdr3_nt: TGTGCCAGCAGGGCAGGGGAGGGCAACTATGGCTACACTTTC
cdr3_aa: CASRAGEGNYGYTF

v_call: TRBV2
d_call: NA
j_call: TRBJ2-7
cdr3_nt: TGTGCCAGCAGCGCAGAACAGGGATCCTACGAGCAGTACTTC
cdr3_aa: CASSAEQGSYEQYF

v_call: TRBV28
d_call: TRBD1
j_call: TRBJ1-5
cdr3_nt: TGTGCCAGCAAGAGGACAGGGGCAAATCAGCCCCAGCATTTT
cdr3_aa: CASKRTGANQPQHF

v_call: TRBV30
d_call: NA
j_call: TRBJ2-7
cdr3_nt: TGTGCCTGGGATGGCACGGACACCACCTACGAGCAGTACTTC
cdr3_aa: CAWDGTDTTYEQYF

v_call: TRBV30
d_call: NA
j_call: TRBJ1-5
cdr3_nt: TGTGCCTGGAGTAGATCTGGGGGAATCGGGCCCCAGCATTTT
cdr3_aa: CAWSRSGGIGPQHF

v_call: TRBV5-5
d_call: NA
j_call: TRBJ2-7
cdr3_nt: TGTGCCAGCAGCTTTGCCAGGGGTGTTAGCTACGAGCAGTACTTC
cdr3_aa: CASSFARGVSYEQYF

v_call: TRBV30
d_call: TRBD2
j_call: TRBJ2-7
cdr3_nt: TGTGCCTGGACTAGCGGGAGGGCTTACGAGCAGTACTTC
cdr3_aa: CAWTSGRAYEQYF

v_call: TRBV30
d_call: NA
j_call: TRBJ1-2
cdr3_nt: TGTGCCTGGAGTGAAAAATTGAGGATGGGCGGCTACACCTTC
cdr3_aa: CAWSEKLRMGGYTF

v_call: TRBV11-2
d_call: TRBD1
j_call: TRBJ2-4
cdr3_nt: TGTGCCAGCAGCTTAGGGACGGGACAGGGAAACATTCAGTACTTC
cdr3_aa: CASSLGTGQGNIQYF

v_call: TRBV27
d_call: NA
j_call: TRBJ2-1
cdr3_nt: TGTGCCAGCAGTTCCCCCGGGACCCCCAAATGGGAGCAGTTCTTC
cdr3_aa: CASSSPGTPKWEQFF

v_call: TRBV28
d_call: NA
j_call: TRBJ1-2
cdr3_nt: TGTGCCAGCAGGAGGGCCCCTAACTATGGCTACACCTTC
cdr3_aa: CASRRAPNYGYTF

v_call: TRBV27
d_call: NA
j_call: TRBJ1-2
cdr3_nt: TGTGCCAGCAGTTTTAGGTGGGGAACTAACTATGGCTACACCTTC
cdr3_aa: CASSFRWGTNYGYTF

v_call: TRBV28
d_call: NA
j_call: TRBJ2-7
cdr3_nt: TGTGCCAGCCTGGGGGAGCCAGGGCCCTACGAGCAGTACTTC
cdr3_aa: CASLGEPGPYEQYF

v_call: TRBV10-1
d_call: NA
j_call: TRBJ2-7
cdr3_nt: TGCGCCAGCATTAGCCCGACAGACGGACGGGTATACGAGCAGTACTTC
cdr3_aa: CASISPTDGRVYEQYF

v_call: TRBV28
d_call: NA
j_call: TRBJ1-4
cdr3_nt: TGTGCCAGCAGTTCGGCCAGGGCCAATAGGGGTGAAAAACTGTTTTTT
cdr3_aa: CASSSARANRGEKLFF

v_call: TRBV10-3
d_call: TRBD2
j_call: TRBJ2-1
cdr3_nt: TGTGCCATCAGTGAGTCGGATCTAGCGGGAGCAAATGAGCAGTTCTTC
cdr3_aa: CAISESDLAGANEQFF

v_call: TRBV20-1
d_call: NA
j_call: TRBJ2-1
cdr3_nt: TGCAGTGCAGCGGCCTCCAATGAGCAGTTCTTC
cdr3_aa: CSAAASNEQFF

v_call: TRBV29-1
d_call: NA
j_call: TRBJ2-5
cdr3_nt: TGCAGCGTTGAAGTCGGGGAGACCCAGTACTTC
cdr3_aa: CSVEVGETQYF

v_call: TRBV9
d_call: TRBD1
j_call: TRBJ1-4
cdr3_nt: TGTGCCAGCAGCACAGGGACAGTTAATGAAAAACTGTTTTTT
cdr3_aa: CASSTGTVNEKLFF

v_call: TRBV19
d_call: TRBD2
j_call: TRBJ2-1
cdr3_nt: TGTGCCAGTAGGACCGGGACTAGCAGATACAATGAGCAGTTCTTC
cdr3_aa: CASRTGTSRYNEQFF

v_call: TRBV9
d_call: NA
j_call: TRBJ1-4
cdr3_nt: TGTGCCAGCAGCCTCCTAGGCAGGGTTAGTGAAAAACTGTTTTTT
cdr3_aa: CASSLLGRVSEKLFF

v_call: TRBV11-3
d_call: NA
j_call: TRBJ2-7
cdr3_nt: TGTGCCAGCAGCTCCAATACAGGGTACGAGCAGTACTTC
cdr3_aa: CASSSNTGYEQYF